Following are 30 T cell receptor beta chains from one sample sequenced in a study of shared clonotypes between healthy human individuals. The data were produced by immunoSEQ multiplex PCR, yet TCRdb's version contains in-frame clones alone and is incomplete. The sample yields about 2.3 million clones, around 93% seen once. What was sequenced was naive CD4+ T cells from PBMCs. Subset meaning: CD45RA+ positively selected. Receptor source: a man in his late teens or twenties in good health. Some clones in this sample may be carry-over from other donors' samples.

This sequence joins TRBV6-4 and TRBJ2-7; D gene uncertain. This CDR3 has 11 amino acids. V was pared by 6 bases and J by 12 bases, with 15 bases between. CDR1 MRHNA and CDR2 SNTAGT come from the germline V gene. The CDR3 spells CASRTTRQGYF. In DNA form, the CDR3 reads TGTGCCAGCAGAACAACGCGACAAGGGTACTTC.

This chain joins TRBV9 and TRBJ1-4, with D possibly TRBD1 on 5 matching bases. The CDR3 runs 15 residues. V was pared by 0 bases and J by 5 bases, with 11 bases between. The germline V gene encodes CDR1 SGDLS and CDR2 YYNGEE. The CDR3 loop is CASSVVGGDNEKLFF. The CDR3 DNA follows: TGTGCCAGCAGCGTAGTAGGAGGGGACAATGAAAAACTGTTTTTT.

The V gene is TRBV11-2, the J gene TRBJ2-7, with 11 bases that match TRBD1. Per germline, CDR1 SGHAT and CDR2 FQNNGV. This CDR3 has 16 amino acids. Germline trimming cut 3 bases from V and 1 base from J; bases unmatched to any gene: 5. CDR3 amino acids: CASSFRDRGASYEQYF. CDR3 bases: TGTGCCAGCAGCTTCCGGGACAGGGGGGCTTCCTACGAGCAGTACTTC.

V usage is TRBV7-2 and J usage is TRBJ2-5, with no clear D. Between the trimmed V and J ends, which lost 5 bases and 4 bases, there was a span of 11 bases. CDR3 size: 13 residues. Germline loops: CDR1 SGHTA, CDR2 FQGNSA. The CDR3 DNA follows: TGTGCCAGCAGCGAAGGGCCCCGAGAGACCCAGTACTTC. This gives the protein CASSEGPRETQYF.

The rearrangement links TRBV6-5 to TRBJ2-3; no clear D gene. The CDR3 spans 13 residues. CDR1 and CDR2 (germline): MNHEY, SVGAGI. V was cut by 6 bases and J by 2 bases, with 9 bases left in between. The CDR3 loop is CASRPLNTDTQYF. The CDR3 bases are TGTGCCAGCAGACCCCTTAACACAGATACGCAGTATTTT.

The CDR3 coding sequence is TGTGCCAGCAGCTTAGCGGGGACCACTGAAGCTTTCTTT. Translated: CASSLAGTTEAFF. The V call is TRBV7-9, the J call TRBJ1-1, with a possible D match to TRBD1 (5 bases). The CDR3 loop spans 13 amino acids. Germline CDR1 is SEHNR and CDR2 is FQNEAQ (reference sequence). Trimming took 0 bases from V and 4 from J, leaving 6 bases between them.

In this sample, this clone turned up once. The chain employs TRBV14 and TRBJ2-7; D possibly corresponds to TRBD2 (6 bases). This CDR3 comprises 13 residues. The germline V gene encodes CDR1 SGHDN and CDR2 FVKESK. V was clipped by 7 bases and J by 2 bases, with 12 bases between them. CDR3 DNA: TGTGCCAGCAAGGATGGGGGGACCTACGAGCAGTACTTC. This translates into CASKDGGTYEQYF.

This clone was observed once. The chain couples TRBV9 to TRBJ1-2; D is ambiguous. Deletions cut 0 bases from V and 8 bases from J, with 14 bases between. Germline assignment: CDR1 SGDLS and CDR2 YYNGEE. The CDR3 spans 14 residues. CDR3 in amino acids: CASSVGLEGGGYTF. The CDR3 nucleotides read TGTGCCAGCAGCGTAGGGCTGGAGGGCGGCGGCTACACCTTC.

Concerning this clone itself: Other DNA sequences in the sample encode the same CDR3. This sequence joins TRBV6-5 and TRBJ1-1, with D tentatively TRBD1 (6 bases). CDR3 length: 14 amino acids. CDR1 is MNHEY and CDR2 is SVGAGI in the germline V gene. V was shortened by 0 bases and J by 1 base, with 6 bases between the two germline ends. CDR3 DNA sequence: TGTGCCAGCAGTTACTCGACAGGGAACACTGAAGCTTTCTTT. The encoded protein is CASSYSTGNTEAFF.

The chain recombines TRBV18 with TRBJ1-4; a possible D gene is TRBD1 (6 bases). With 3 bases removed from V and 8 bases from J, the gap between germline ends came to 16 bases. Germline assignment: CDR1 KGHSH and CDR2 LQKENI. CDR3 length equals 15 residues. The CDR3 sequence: CASSPQKGDQEKLFF. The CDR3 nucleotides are TGTGCCAGCTCACCTCAGAAGGGGGATCAGGAAAAACTGTTTTTT.

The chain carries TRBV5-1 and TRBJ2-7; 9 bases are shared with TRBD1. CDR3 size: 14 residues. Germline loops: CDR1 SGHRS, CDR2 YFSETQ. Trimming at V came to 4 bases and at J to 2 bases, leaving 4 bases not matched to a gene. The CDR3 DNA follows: TGCGCCAGCAGCAGAACAGGGGGCGCCTACGAGCAGTACTTC. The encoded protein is CASSRTGGAYEQYF.

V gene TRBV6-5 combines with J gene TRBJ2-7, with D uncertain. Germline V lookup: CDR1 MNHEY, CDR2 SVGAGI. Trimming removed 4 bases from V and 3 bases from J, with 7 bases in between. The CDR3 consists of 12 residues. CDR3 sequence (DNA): TGTGCCAGCAGTTTCCAGTACTACGAGCAGTACTTC. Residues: CASSFQYYEQYF.

CDR3 DNA sequence: TGTGCCAGTAAAAAAGGGGGCGAAATCACAGATACGCAGTATTTT. The encoded protein is CASKKGGEITDTQYF. The rearrangement links TRBV9 to TRBJ2-3; 7 nucleotides agree with TRBD1. Losses at the gene ends were 8 bases for V and 2 bases for J; bases not matched to a gene: 11. CDR3 length: 15 amino acids. CDR1 is SGDLS, CDR2 YYNGEE, per germline.

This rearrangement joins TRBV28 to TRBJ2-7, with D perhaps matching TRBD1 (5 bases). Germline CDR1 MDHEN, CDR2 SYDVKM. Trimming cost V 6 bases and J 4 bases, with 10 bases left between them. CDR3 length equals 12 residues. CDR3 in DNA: TGTGCCAGCAGCCAAAGACAGTACGAGCAGTACTTC. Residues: CASSQRQYEQYF.

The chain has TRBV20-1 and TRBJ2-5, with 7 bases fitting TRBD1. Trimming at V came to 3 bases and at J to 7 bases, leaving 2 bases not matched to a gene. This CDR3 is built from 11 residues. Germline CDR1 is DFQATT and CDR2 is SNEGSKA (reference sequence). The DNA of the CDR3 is TGCAGTGCTAGGACAGGGCGGACCCAGTACTTC. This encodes CSARTGRTQYF.

Written as DNA, the CDR3 is TGCGCCAGCAGCCCCGGGACGGGGGGTACCCAAGAGACCCAGTACTTC. This codes for CASSPGTGGTQETQYF. The gene calls are TRBV5-1 and TRBJ2-5; 7 bases are shared with TRBD2. This CDR3 region has 16 residues. Germline V gene lookup returns CDR1 SGHRS and CDR2 YFSETQ. V dropped 4 bases and J dropped 1; count of bases not matched to a gene: 10.

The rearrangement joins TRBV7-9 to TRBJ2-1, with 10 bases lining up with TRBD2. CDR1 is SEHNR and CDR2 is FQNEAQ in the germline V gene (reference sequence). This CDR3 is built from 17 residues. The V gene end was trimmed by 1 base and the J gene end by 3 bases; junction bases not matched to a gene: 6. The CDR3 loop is CASSLEASGGLYNEQFF. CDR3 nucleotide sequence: TGTGCCAGCAGCTTAGAGGCTAGCGGGGGACTCTACAATGAGCAGTTCTTC.

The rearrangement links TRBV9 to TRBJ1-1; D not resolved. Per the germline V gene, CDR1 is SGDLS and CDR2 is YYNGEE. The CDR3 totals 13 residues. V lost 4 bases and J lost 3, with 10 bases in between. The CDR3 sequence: CASSPQWDTEAFF. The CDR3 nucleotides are TGTGCCAGCAGCCCTCAGTGGGACACTGAAGCTTTCTTT.

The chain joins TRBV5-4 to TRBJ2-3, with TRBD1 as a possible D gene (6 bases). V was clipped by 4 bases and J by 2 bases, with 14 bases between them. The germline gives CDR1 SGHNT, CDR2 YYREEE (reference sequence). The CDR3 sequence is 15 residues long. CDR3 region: CASSRPGQLTDTQYF. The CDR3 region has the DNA TGTGCCAGCAGCCGTCCGGGACAACTCACAGATACGCAGTATTTT.

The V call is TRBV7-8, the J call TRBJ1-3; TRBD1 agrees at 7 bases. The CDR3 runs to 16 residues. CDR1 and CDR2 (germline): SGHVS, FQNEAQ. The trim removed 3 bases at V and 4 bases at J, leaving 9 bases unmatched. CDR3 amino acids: CASSFTQGEAGNTIYF. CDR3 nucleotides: TGTGCCAGCAGCTTCACCCAGGGGGAAGCCGGAAACACCATATATTTT.

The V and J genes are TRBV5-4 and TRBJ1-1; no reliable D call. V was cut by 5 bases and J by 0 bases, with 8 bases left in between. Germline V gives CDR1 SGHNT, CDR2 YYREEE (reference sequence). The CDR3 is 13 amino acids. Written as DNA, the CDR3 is TGTGCCAGCAGAACCGGGGTGAACACTGAAGCTTTCTTT. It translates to CASRTGVNTEAFF.

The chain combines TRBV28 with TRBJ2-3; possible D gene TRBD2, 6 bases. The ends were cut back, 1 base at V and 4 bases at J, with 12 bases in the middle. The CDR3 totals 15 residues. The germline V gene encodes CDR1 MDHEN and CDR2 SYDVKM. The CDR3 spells CASSLYRGRSDTQYF. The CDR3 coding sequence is TGTGCCAGCAGTTTATACCGGGGGAGATCAGATACGCAGTATTTT.

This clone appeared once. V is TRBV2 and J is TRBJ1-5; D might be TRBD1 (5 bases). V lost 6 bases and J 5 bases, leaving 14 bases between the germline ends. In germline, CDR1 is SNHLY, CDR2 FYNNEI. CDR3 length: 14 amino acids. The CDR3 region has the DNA TGTGCCAGCAGCCTTGGCCCGGGGGATCAGCCCCAGCATTTT. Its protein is CASSLGPGDQPQHF.

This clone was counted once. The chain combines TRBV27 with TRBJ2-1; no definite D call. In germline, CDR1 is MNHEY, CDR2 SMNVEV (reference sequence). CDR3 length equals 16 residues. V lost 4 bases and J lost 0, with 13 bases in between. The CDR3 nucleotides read TGTGCCAGCAGTTCCCCCCTCCGTAGCTCCTACAATGAGCAGTTCTTC. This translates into CASSSPLRSSYNEQFF.

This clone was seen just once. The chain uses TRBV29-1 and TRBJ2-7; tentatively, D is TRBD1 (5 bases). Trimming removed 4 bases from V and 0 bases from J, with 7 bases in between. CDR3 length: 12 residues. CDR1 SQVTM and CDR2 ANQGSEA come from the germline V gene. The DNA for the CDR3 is TGCAGCGTTGTGGGGCCCTCCTACGAGCAGTACTTC. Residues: CSVVGPSYEQYF.

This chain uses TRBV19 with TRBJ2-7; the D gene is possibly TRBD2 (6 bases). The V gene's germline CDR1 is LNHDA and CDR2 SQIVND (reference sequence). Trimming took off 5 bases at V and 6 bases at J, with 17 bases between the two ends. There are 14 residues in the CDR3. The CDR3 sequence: CASSPQGLGAEQYF. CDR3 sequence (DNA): TGTGCCAGTAGTCCGCAGGGACTTGGGGCCGAGCAGTACTTC.

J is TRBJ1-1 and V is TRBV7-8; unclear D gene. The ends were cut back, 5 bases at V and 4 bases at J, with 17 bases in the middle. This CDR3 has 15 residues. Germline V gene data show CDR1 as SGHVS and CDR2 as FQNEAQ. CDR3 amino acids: CASSLFSRRTTEAFF. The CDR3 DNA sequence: TGTGCCAGCAGCCTATTTTCGCGGAGAACCACTGAAGCTTTCTTT.

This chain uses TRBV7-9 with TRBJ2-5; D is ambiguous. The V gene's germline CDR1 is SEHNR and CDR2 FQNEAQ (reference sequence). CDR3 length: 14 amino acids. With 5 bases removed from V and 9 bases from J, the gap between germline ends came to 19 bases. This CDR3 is CASSVTARKVAQYF. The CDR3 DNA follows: TGTGCCAGCAGCGTAACGGCCCGAAAGGTGGCCCAGTACTTC.

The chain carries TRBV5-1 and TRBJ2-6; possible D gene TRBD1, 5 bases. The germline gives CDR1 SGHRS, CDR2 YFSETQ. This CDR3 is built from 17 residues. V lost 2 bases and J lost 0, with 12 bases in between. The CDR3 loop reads CASSLSGDSSGANVLTF. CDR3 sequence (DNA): TGCGCCAGCAGCTTATCAGGAGACAGCTCTGGGGCCAACGTCCTGACTTTC.

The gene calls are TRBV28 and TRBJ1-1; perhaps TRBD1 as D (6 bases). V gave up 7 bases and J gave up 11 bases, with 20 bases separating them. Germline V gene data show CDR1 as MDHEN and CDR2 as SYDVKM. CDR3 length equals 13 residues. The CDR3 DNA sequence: TGTGCCAGCACTCCCTCAACCGGGAGGGGGGCTTTCTTT. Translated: CASTPSTGRGAFF.